The 8 T cell receptor beta chains presented below share a single source sample, sequenced in a study of OX40 agonist ivuxolimab in advanced cancers. The library relied on the immunoSEQ multiplex PCR assay. TCRdb's version of the immuneACCESS table is confined to in-frame rearrangements and falls short of the full clone set. An unresolved V gene accounts for under half of the shortfall where checked; the remainder is of unknown origin. Here the sample has tens of thousands of clones; 89% occur a single time. Together, the top ten hold approximately 46% of the sample. Sequences were derived from CD4+ or CD8+ T cells sorted from blood, sampled in a trial of the OX40 agonist ivuxolimab. Receptor source: an adult with an advanced solid tumor such as melanoma, head and neck, liver or kidney cancer.

V usage is TRBV11-2 and J usage is TRBJ2-7; D is unclear. The CDR3 sequence is 14 residues long. The V gene lost 1 base and the J gene lost 1 base, with 8 bases spanning the gap. CDR1 is SGHAT and CDR2 is FQNNGV in the germline V gene. This CDR3 reads CASSLGPDSYEQYF. The CDR3 bases are TGTGCCAGCAGCTTAGGCCCTGATTCCTACGAGCAGTACTTC.

This sequence joins TRBV7-9 and TRBJ1-1, with D perhaps matching TRBD1 (5 bases). This CDR3 comprises 15 residues. The ends were cut back, 2 bases at V and 1 base at J, with 11 bases in the middle. CDR1 SEHNR and CDR2 FQNEAQ come from the germline V gene (reference sequence). CDR3 amino acids: CASSLIGGTNTEAFF. CDR3 sequence (DNA): TGTGCCAGCAGCTTAATTGGAGGGACGAACACTGAAGCTTTCTTT.

The chain uses TRBV6-6 and TRBJ1-1; tentative D call: TRBD1 (6 bases). V was cut by 5 bases and J by 11 bases, with 12 bases left in between. The CDR3 sequence is 11 residues long. The germline CDR1 and CDR2 sequences are MNHNY and SVGAGI (reference sequence). The CDR3 DNA reads TGTGCCAGCAGTCCGAACAGGGCGGCTTTCTTT. Translated, it gives CASSPNRAAFF.

J is TRBJ2-1 and V is TRBV11-2; the match to TRBD2 covers 7 bases. Losses at the gene ends were 1 base for V and 8 bases for J; bases not matched to a gene: 8. Looked up from germline, CDR1 is SGHAT and CDR2 is FQNNGV. The CDR3 consists of 15 residues. Written as DNA, the CDR3 is TGTGCCAGCAGCTTAGTGGGAGGGCCTGGAGATGAGCAGTTCTTC. This codes for CASSLVGGPGDEQFF.

V is TRBV6-5 and J is TRBJ2-7, with D perhaps matching TRBD2 (5 bases). V gave up 6 bases and J gave up 6 bases, with 15 bases separating them. The CDR3 loop spans 13 amino acids. CDR1 and CDR2 (germline): MNHEY, SVGAGI. CDR3 coding DNA: TGTGCCAGCAGCCGAACTAGTAGGATCGAGCAGTACTTC. Encoded protein: CASSRTSRIEQYF.

The chain links TRBV4-2 to TRBJ2-7, with 14 positions matching TRBD2. The germline V gene encodes CDR1 LGHNA and CDR2 YNFKEQ. The CDR3 runs to 15 residues. The V gene end was trimmed by 6 bases and the J gene end by 5 bases; junction bases not matched to a gene: 6. The CDR3 is CASSRGTSGGHEQYF. CDR3 DNA: TGTGCCAGCAGTCGAGGGACTAGCGGGGGCCACGAGCAGTACTTC.

The gene calls are TRBV14 and TRBJ1-2, with D possibly being TRBD1 (6 bases). V dropped 5 bases and J dropped 0 bases, with 22 bases sitting between them. The CDR3 has 18 residues. Looked up from germline, CDR1 is SGHDN and CDR2 is FVKESK. CDR3 residues: CASSEQMLQGWSNYGYTF. The CDR3 DNA follows: TGTGCCAGCAGCGAACAGATGTTACAGGGTTGGTCTAACTATGGCTACACCTTC.

The chain links TRBV5-1 to TRBJ2-1, with D maybe TRBD1 (6 bases). Trimming stripped 4 bases from V and 8 bases from J, with 19 bases between. The germline V gene has CDR1 SGHRS and CDR2 YFSETQ. The CDR3 is made up of 15 amino acids. CDR3 DNA: TGCGCCAGCAGCCATCCGGACAGTTTGTTCGATGAGCAGTTCTTC. This gives the protein CASSHPDSLFDEQFF.